The sample holds a few counts of the clone carrying this T cell receptor beta chain. The antigen is undetermined. This entry belongs to a study of cytomegalovirus exposure and HLA in healthy donors. The J segment lost 4 bases and the V segment lost 6 bases, leaving 6 bases of the junction unmatched. Germline assignment: CDR1 MNHEY and CDR2 SVGAGI. This CDR3 is 14 amino acids long. Amplification used 60 Vbeta primers and 13 Jbeta primers. Measured with immunoSEQ multiplex PCR; TCRdb has only the in-frame clones, and not every one. This sample has about 190,000 clones, with roughly 84% found just once. Study-wide points: Rarity marked most TCR sequences, yet some public TCRs occurred in many donors. A few CMV-associated chains were confirmed in vitro to be specific for CMV antigens.

The sequencing sample was made of PBMCs. The rearrangement uses TRBV6-5 and TRBJ1-3; 7 positions match TRBD1. The source is a woman between 45 and 65 years old in good health and CMV-seropositive. The CDR3: CASSPTGAGNTIYF. The CDR3 DNA reads as TGTGCCAGCAGCCCCACAGGGGCAGGAAACACCATATATTTT.